A single sample gave rise to the 28 T cell receptor beta chains below, sequenced in a study of Ad26.COV2.S vaccination and SARS-CoV-2 variants. Profiling relied on immunoSEQ multiplex PCR, and the TCRdb table lists in-frame clones only, not all of them. Of more than 300,000 clones in the sample, 85% were seen once. Treatment here: around 19 received Ad26.COV2.S at low or high dose, single or two shots; 5 received placebo; per-sample allocation not given. Specimens were obtained on day 63 following the first vaccine or placebo injection. The material was peripheral blood, obtained in a trial of Ad26.COV2.S vaccine versus placebo. The receptor set was obtained from a person between 18 and 65 years old who received the Ad26.COV2.S COVID-19 vaccine or a placebo.

This chain joins TRBV19 and TRBJ1-5; D ambiguous. There are 15 residues in the CDR3. Germline CDR1 LNHDA, CDR2 SQIVND (reference sequence). The germline V and J ends were trimmed by 2 bases and 3 bases, with 11 bases remaining between them. This CDR3 reads CASSIYAGANQPQHF. In DNA, the CDR3 is TGTGCCAGTAGTATATATGCAGGAGCCAATCAGCCCCAGCATTTT.

The V and J genes are TRBV7-8 and TRBJ2-5, with 8 bases that match TRBD1. V shed 1 base, J shed 2 bases, and the junction held 6 bases outside the gene matches. Germline CDR1 reads SGHVS; CDR2 reads FQNEAQ. This CDR3 contains 16 residues. The chain's CDR3 is CASSLELGQGQETQYF. For the CDR3, the DNA is TGTGCCAGCAGCTTAGAGTTAGGACAGGGTCAAGAGACCCAGTACTTC.

This sequence joins TRBV6-5 and TRBJ1-1; TRBD1 agrees at 9 bases. CDR1 and CDR2 from the germline V gene are MNHEY and SVGAGI. The length of the CDR3 is 13 residues. Trimming at V came to 6 bases and at J to 5 bases, leaving 4 bases not matched to a gene. Here the CDR3 DNA reads TGTGCCAGCAGGAGACAGGGGGGAACTGAAGCTTTCTTT. The encoded protein is CASRRQGGTEAFF.

The gene calls are TRBV6-1 and TRBJ2-7; TRBD2 agrees at 8 bases. Germline values: CDR1 MNHNS, CDR2 SASEGT. V trimming: 0 bases; J trimming: 0 bases; junction bases outside the gene matches: 4. CDR3 length equals 16 residues. The CDR3 sequence is CASSEAASGRSYEQYF. DNA for the CDR3: TGTGCCAGCAGTGAAGCCGCTAGCGGGCGCTCCTACGAGCAGTACTTC.

The chain recombines TRBV5-1 with TRBJ1-2; TRBD1 might be the D (6 bases). This CDR3 contains 14 residues. From germline, CDR1 is SGHRS and CDR2 YFSETQ. V was cut by 0 bases and J by 7 bases, with 13 bases left in between. The CDR3 DNA reads TGCGCCAGCAGCTTGGGGGGGGCGCTGAGTGGCTACACCTTC. Protein product: CASSLGGALSGYTF.

The V call is TRBV7-9, the J call TRBJ2-7; possibly TRBD2 for D (5 bases). The V and J ends lost 1 base and 7 bases respectively, with 11 bases between them. Germline-derived CDR1 and CDR2 are SEHNR and FQNEAQ (reference sequence). The CDR3 runs 13 residues. The CDR3 DNA follows: TGTGCCAGCAGCTTAGGGCCTCGCGGGGAGCAGTACTTC. Protein product: CASSLGPRGEQYF.

The chain uses TRBV5-5 and TRBJ1-2; D is undetermined. Germline CDR1 SGHKS, CDR2 YYEKEE (reference sequence). There are 14 residues in the CDR3. Trimming left V 7 bases short and J 2 bases short, with 15 bases between. CDR3 nucleotides: TGTGCCAGCGTCCACACGGGGATCAACTATGGCTACACCTTC. Residues: CASVHTGINYGYTF.

This rearrangement joins TRBV12-2 to TRBJ2-1; the table's D call, TRBD1, has no DNA check behind it. TRBV12-2 is a pseudogene segment. The CDR3 extends over 15 amino acids. The CDR3 region is CASRLAGQGFHEQFF. CDR3 coding DNA: TGTGCAAGTCGCTTAGCGGGGCAGGGCTTCCATGAGCAGTTCTTC.

A single count supports this clone. The genes are TRBV28 and TRBJ1-2; D is possibly TRBD1 (5 bases). CDR1 and CDR2 (germline): MDHEN, SYDVKM. The V end lost 6 bases, the J end lost 0 bases, and 8 bases lay between the germline ends. The CDR3 runs to 13 residues. The CDR3 sequence: CASRLQANYGYTF. The CDR3 DNA sequence: TGTGCCAGCAGACTACAGGCTAACTATGGCTACACCTTC.

This chain links TRBV2 with TRBJ1-2, with D unclear. The germline V gene has CDR1 SNHLY and CDR2 FYNNEI. With 7 bases removed from V and 0 bases from J, the gap between germline ends came to 15 bases. The CDR3 runs to 15 residues. In nucleotides, the CDR3 is TGTGCCAGCATTCTAGACCTAACAGCTAACTATGGCTACACCTTC. It is translated as CASILDLTANYGYTF. The complete variable domain, with remaining parts taken from reference TRBV2 and TRBJ1-2, reads EPEVTQTPSHQVTQMGQEVILRCVPISNHLYFYWYRQILGQKVEFLVSFYNNEISEKSEIFDDQFSVERPDGSNFTLKIRSTKLEDSAMYFCASILDLTANYGYTFGSGTRLTVV.

This sequence joins TRBV6-1 and TRBJ2-1; D is tentatively TRBD1 or TRBD2 (5 bases each). Germline CDR1 MNHNS, CDR2 SASEGT. The CDR3 sequence is 20 residues long. Trimming took 4 bases from V and 0 from J, leaving 25 bases between them. The CDR3 DNA reads TGTGCCAGCAGTGTGATCGGGACCGCACCACTCGCCAGCTCCTACAATGAGCAGTTCTTC. Protein sequence: CASSVIGTAPLASSYNEQFF.

Comment on this clone: This specimen includes other DNA sequences encoding the same CDR3. The chain links TRBV18 to TRBJ2-3; no clear D. Germline lookup yields CDR1 KGHSH and CDR2 LQKENI. Trimming stripped 2 bases from V and 1 base from J, with 1 base between. The CDR3 covers 12 residues. The CDR3: CASSPGTDTQYF. The CDR3, as DNA: TGTGCCAGCTCACCAGGCACAGATACGCAGTATTTT. Full variable domain (rest looked up from reference TRBV18 and TRBJ2-3): NAGVMQNPRHLVRRRGQEARLRCSPMKGHSHVYWYRQLPEEGLKFMVYLQKENIIDESGMPKERFSAEFPKEGPSILRIQQVVRGDSAAYFCASSPGTDTQYFGPGTRLTVL.

The gene calls are TRBV7-6 and TRBJ2-7; D is uncertain. CDR3 length equals 16 residues. The germline V and J ends were trimmed by 0 bases and 0 bases, with 12 bases remaining between them. The germline gives CDR1 SGHVS, CDR2 FNYEAQ. CDR3 DNA: TGTGCCAGCAGCTTAGCAGATTTTTCGGGCTCCTACGAGCAGTACTTC. It codes for CASSLADFSGSYEQYF.

The chain joins TRBV7-6 to TRBJ2-7; TRBD1 aligns across 7 bases. V shed 6 bases and J 2 bases; nucleotides not matched to a gene: 13. The CDR3 extends over 16 amino acids. Germline V gene data show CDR1 as SGHVS and CDR2 as FNYEAQ. The CDR3 protein is CASSPRTGESTYEQYF. As DNA, the CDR3 is TGTGCCAGCAGTCCACGTACAGGGGAGTCCACCTACGAGCAGTACTTC.

The rearrangement joins TRBV7-8 to TRBJ1-5; a weak D match, TRBD1 (5 bases). Germline CDR1 is SGHVS and CDR2 is FQNEAQ. The CDR3 contains 15 residues. V lost 0 bases to trimming and J lost 3 bases, with 9 bases between them. The CDR3 DNA reads as TGTGCCAGCAGCTTAGCTCTCAGGGCCAATCAGCCCCAGCATTTT. This sequence encodes CASSLALRANQPQHF.

The V gene is TRBV5-4, the J gene TRBJ1-1; the D gene is possibly TRBD1 (5 bases). Trimming stripped 5 bases from V and 0 bases from J, with 11 bases between. CDR3 size: 14 residues. Per the germline V gene, CDR1 is SGHNT and CDR2 is YYREEE (reference sequence). In DNA form, the CDR3 reads TGTGCCAGCAGTCCGGACACGGTGAACACTGAAGCTTTCTTT. It translates to CASSPDTVNTEAFF.

In the case of this clone: A much larger clone differs by one base, so this may be a read error. The genes are TRBV7-3 and TRBJ1-2; D gene ambiguous. The CDR3 runs 13 residues. CDR1 is SGHTA and CDR2 is FQGTGA in the germline V gene. Trimming took 2 bases from V and 2 from J, leaving 6 bases between them. CDR3 amino acids: CASSLGRNYGYTF. The DNA for the CDR3 is TGTGCCAGCAGCTTAGGCAGGAACTATGGCTACACCTTC.

The CDR3 region is CASSFGGLAGTDTQYF. Written as DNA, the CDR3 is TGTGCCAGCAGCTTCGGGGGACTAGCGGGCACAGATACGCAGTATTTT. The chain links TRBV7-9 to TRBJ2-3; TRBD2 agrees at 11 bases. The CDR3 is 16 amino acids. Germline assignment: CDR1 SEHNR and CDR2 FQNEAQ (reference sequence). With V trimmed by 3 bases and J by 1 base, 3 bases remained unmatched.

This chain joins TRBV7-8 and TRBJ1-5; D is perhaps TRBD1 (5 bases). The V gene's germline CDR1 is SGHVS and CDR2 FQNEAQ. The CDR3 has 15 amino acids. V lost 1 base, J lost 5 bases, and 12 bases lay in between. The CDR3 loop is CASSLGRGRDQPQHF. Written as DNA, the CDR3 is TGTGCCAGCAGCTTAGGTCGGGGCAGGGATCAGCCCCAGCATTTT.

The chain joins TRBV27 to TRBJ1-2, with D unresolved. Deletions cut 2 bases from V and 5 bases from J, with 18 bases between. In germline, CDR1 is MNHEY, CDR2 SMNVEV (reference sequence). The CDR3 has 16 amino acids. CDR3: CASSLAGGMSDYGYTF. The CDR3 DNA reads TGTGCCAGCAGTTTAGCCGGCGGGATGTCTGATTATGGCTACACCTTC.

The chain joins TRBV11-2 to TRBJ1-1; 8 positions match TRBD1. CDR1 is SGHAT and CDR2 is FQNNGV in the germline V gene. V gave up 9 bases and J gave up 5 bases; unmatched junction bases: 5. The CDR3 consists of 12 residues. This chain's CDR3 is CASHTGGTEAFF. DNA of the CDR3: TGTGCCAGTCACACAGGGGGGACTGAAGCTTTCTTT.

The chain carries TRBV9 and TRBJ1-5, with a tentative D call TRBD1 (6 bases). Between the trimmed V and J ends, which lost 3 bases and 7 bases, there was a span of 17 bases. Germline-derived CDR1 and CDR2 are SGDLS and YYNGEE. The CDR3 is made up of 15 amino acids. In DNA, the CDR3 is TGTGCCAGCAGCGCGACGACAGGCCGCGGGCAGCCCCAGCATTTT. Its protein product is CASSATTGRGQPQHF.

The sample holds a few counts of this clone. V and J are TRBV25-1 and TRBJ2-3; D not certain. This CDR3 comprises 11 residues. Germline loops: CDR1 MGHDK, CDR2 SYGVNS. The ends were cut back, 7 bases at V and 7 bases at J, with 9 bases in the middle. CDR3 sequence reads: CASKVMYTQYF. The CDR3 DNA sequence: TGTGCCAGCAAGGTTATGTATACGCAGTATTTT. The variable domain in full, completed from reference TRBV25-1 and TRBJ2-3, reads EADIYQTPRYLVIGTGKKITLECSQTMGHDKMYWYQQDPGMELHLIHYSYGVNSTEKGDLSSESTVSRIRTEHFPLTLESARPSHTSQYLCASKVMYTQYFGPGTRLTVL.

The chain joins TRBV25-1 to TRBJ1-1; unclear D gene. Germline values: CDR1 MGHDK, CDR2 SYGVNS. V dropped 3 bases and J dropped 1 base, with 12 bases sitting between them. CDR3 length: 15 amino acids. The CDR3 loop is CASSDHGVANTEAFF. DNA of the CDR3: TGTGCCAGCAGTGACCACGGGGTCGCGAACACTGAAGCTTTCTTT.

The chain combines TRBV28 with TRBJ1-5; D might be TRBD1 (6 bases). Germline-derived CDR1 and CDR2 are MDHEN and SYDVKM. V gave up 2 bases and J gave up 7 bases, with 15 bases separating them. The CDR3 is 15 residues long. CDR3 residues: CASSLGTPSDQPQHF. CDR3 DNA: TGTGCCAGCAGTTTAGGGACACCCTCGGACCAGCCCCAGCATTTT. The full variable domain, its missing parts supplied by reference TRBV28 and TRBJ1-5, is DVKVTQSSRYLVKRTGEKVFLECVQDMDHENMFWYRQDPGLGLRLIYFSYDVKMKEKGDIPEGYSVSREKKERFSLILESASTNQTSMYLCASSLGTPSDQPQHFGDGTRLSIL.

This rearrangement joins TRBV30 to TRBJ1-2; 7 bases are a match to TRBD1. The trim removed 5 bases at V and 4 bases at J, leaving 19 bases unmatched. CDR1 is GTSNPN, CDR2 SVGIG, per germline (reference sequence). CDR3 length: 17 residues. CDR3 sequence (DNA): TGTGCCTGGTGCGACCCCATGGACAGGAGTTACTTCTATGGCTACACCTTC. This encodes CAWCDPMDRSYFYGYTF. Combining the CDR3 with reference TRBV30 and TRBJ1-2 gives the whole variable domain SQTIHQWPATLVQPVGSPLSLECTVEGTSNPNLYWYRQAAGRGLQLLFYSVGIGQISSEVPQNLSASRPQDRQFILSSKKLLLSDSGFYLCAWCDPMDRSYFYGYTFGSGTRLTVV.

The V gene is TRBV4-1, the J gene TRBJ2-7, with 10 bases that match TRBD2. Germline V lookup: CDR1 MGHRA, CDR2 YSYEKL. This CDR3 contains 15 residues. Unmatched junction bases numbered 2, after V lost 1 base and J lost 2 bases. CDR3: CASSQASGRPYEQYF. DNA of the CDR3: TGCGCCAGCAGCCAAGCTAGCGGGAGACCCTACGAGCAGTACTTC.

The count of this clone is one. The genes are TRBV5-1 and TRBJ2-1; D gene ambiguous. V dropped 2 bases and J dropped 8 bases, with 14 bases sitting between them. There are 14 residues in the CDR3. In germline, CDR1 is SGHRS, CDR2 YFSETQ. CDR3 nucleotide sequence: TGCGCCAGCAGCTTTACCTCCCCGGGCGATGAGCAGTTCTTC. Its protein product is CASSFTSPGDEQFF.